The next 10 T cell receptor beta chains were all read from a single sample in a study of blood T cell repertoires in COVID-19. Clones were sequenced by immunoSEQ multiplex PCR, and TCRdb holds only the in-frame ones, with some missing. This sample has 300,000 or so clones; 90% occur once, and the top ten carry around 3.5%. The sequenced sample consisted of peripheral blood. The receptor set was obtained from a woman aged 35 to 49 with acute or convalescent COVID-19.

This chain joins TRBV5-6 and TRBJ2-3, with D perhaps matching TRBD1 (5 bases). CDR1 and CDR2 from the germline V gene are SGHDT and YYEEEE. The CDR3 is 12 residues long. V was shortened by 1 base and J by 13 bases, with 13 bases between the two germline ends. The CDR3 spells CASSLTVAGKYF. CDR3 in DNA: TGTGCCAGCAGCTTGACCGTAGCAGGGAAGTATTTT.

The chain couples TRBV19 to TRBJ1-4; the match to TRBD1 covers 9 bases. V was pared by 6 bases and J by 4 bases, with 6 bases of the junction left unmatched. The germline CDR1 and CDR2 sequences are LNHDA and SQIVND (reference sequence). CDR3 length: 15 amino acids. In nucleotides, the CDR3 is TGTGCCAGTAGGGACAGGGGATTTGGTAATGAAAAACTGTTTTTT. Translated: CASRDRGFGNEKLFF.

The chain combines TRBV19 with TRBJ1-2; 9 nucleotides align to TRBD1. V shed 6 bases and J 3 bases; nucleotides not matched to a gene: 8. CDR1 LNHDA and CDR2 SQIVND come from the germline V gene (reference sequence). The CDR3 runs to 15 residues. The CDR3 reads CASSLRDRVDYGYTF. CDR3 sequence (DNA): TGTGCCAGTAGCCTAAGGGACAGGGTGGACTATGGCTACACCTTC.

This chain links TRBV6-1 with TRBJ1-2; 10 bases match TRBD1. The CDR3 length is 14 residues. V shed 8 bases and J 2 bases; nucleotides not matched to a gene: 5. The germline CDR1 and CDR2 sequences are MNHNS and SASEGT. The CDR3 DNA sequence: TGTGCCAGCCAATGGACAGGGGGAAACTATGGCTACACCTTC. Its protein product is CASQWTGGNYGYTF.

The rearrangement links TRBV7-2 to TRBJ1-3; tentative D call: TRBD1 (5 bases). V was cut by 2 bases and J by 4 bases, with 9 bases left in between. The germline gives CDR1 SGHTA, CDR2 FQGNSA. This CDR3 is 14 amino acids long. In DNA form, the CDR3 reads TGTGCCAGCAGCTTAAGGGGATCGGGAAACACCATATATTTT. Amino acid sequence: CASSLRGSGNTIYF.

In DNA form, the CDR3 reads TGTGCCAGCAGCCCAGGACAGGGCGGCTACAATGAGCAGTTCTTC. Its protein product is CASSPGQGGYNEQFF. This chain links TRBV11-1 with TRBJ2-1; 8 bases map to TRBD1. Looked up from germline, CDR1 is SGHAT and CDR2 is FQDESV (reference sequence). Losses at the gene ends were 5 bases for V and 3 bases for J; bases not matched to a gene: 6. The CDR3 is 15 amino acids.

The rearrangement uses TRBV5-1 and TRBJ1-2; 7 bases are a match to TRBD1. After removal of 3 bases from V and 3 bases from J, the junction contained 8 bases not matched to a gene. The CDR3 extends over 15 amino acids. Germline CDR1 is SGHRS and CDR2 is YFSETQ. This CDR3 is CASSSLGGADYGYTF. As DNA, the CDR3 is TGCGCCAGCAGCTCATTAGGGGGCGCCGACTATGGCTACACCTTC. Supplemented by reference TRBV5-1 and TRBJ1-2, the full variable domain reads KAGVTQTPRYLIKTRGQQVTLSCSPISGHRSVSWYQQTPGQGLQFLFEYFSETQRNKGNFPGRFSGRQFSNSRSEMNVSTLELGDSALYLCASSSLGGADYGYTFGSGTRLTVV.

The chain combines TRBV7-2 with TRBJ1-1; 7 bases align to TRBD1. The germline V gene has CDR1 SGHTA and CDR2 FQGNSA. With V trimmed by 5 bases and J by 4 bases, 4 bases remained unmatched. The CDR3 is 13 amino acids. The chain's CDR3 is CASSPRQGTEAFF. In DNA, the CDR3 is TGTGCCAGCAGCCCCCGACAGGGCACTGAAGCTTTCTTT.

The chain employs TRBV10-1 and TRBJ2-3; TRBD2 might be the D (7 bases). Trimming took 3 bases from V and 2 from J, leaving 15 bases between them. The CDR3 runs 16 residues. Germline V CDR1 and CDR2: WNHNN, SYGVQD (reference sequence). This CDR3 is CASSDLRGALTDTQYF. As DNA, the CDR3 is TGCGCCAGCAGTGATCTACGGGGGGCCCTCACAGATACGCAGTATTTT.

The rearrangement joins TRBV6-6 to TRBJ1-4; the D gene is possibly TRBD1 (6 bases). CDR1 MNHNY and CDR2 SVGAGI come from the germline V gene (reference sequence). Trimming took off 4 bases at V and 8 bases at J, with 17 bases between the two ends. There are 15 residues in the CDR3. The CDR3 DNA reads TGTGCCAGCAGTTCCCAAAGTGGGGGGGCGGAAAAACTGTTTTTT. It yields the protein CASSSQSGGAEKLFF.